What follows is one TCR beta chain and its context. No cognate antigen has been identified for it. No base quality values were provided; no much bigger clone lies one nucleotide off. Libraries were made using the immunoSEQ multiplex PCR assay. For the multiplex PCR, a mixture combining 60 forward primers for TCR Vbeta segments and 13 reverse primers for TCR Jbeta segments was used. A multiplex PCR assay on genomic DNA amplified the CDR3 region of rearranged TCR beta genes. The amplified TCR beta libraries were sequenced on the Illumina HiSeq System as 87-base-pair reads. The original pipeline was this. A later analysis counted some 74 million unique TCR beta chains across the 600 to 850 repertoires, and some 11 million of these chains were shared by at least two donors. A nearest-neighbor algorithm error-corrected the raw reads and collapsed the reads into unique sequences, merging closely related sequences to remove PCR and sequencing errors. V, D and J gene segments were assigned by aligning CDR3 sequences to IMGT reference sequences. For a sequence to be retained, a match of at least six nucleotides was required to both a V gene segment and a J gene segment. A rearrangement counted as productive if the CDR3 had no stop codons and remained in frame with V and J, and every other rearrangement counted as non-productive. CDR3 was defined by IMGT convention, running from the second conserved V-encoded cysteine to the conserved J-encoded phenylalanine. The earlier analysis of a few hundred of the donors excluded any sequence lacking an unambiguous match to a single V gene segment. In an earlier analysis of roughly 500 of the donors, V segments were called functional above 56.7% productive rearrangements and were called segregating when the between-donor standard deviation exceeded 5%. A statistical classification framework was built for diagnosing cytomegalovirus status from the catalog of TCR beta chain sequences. V and J gene assignment, in a later analysis, came from comparing TCR nucleotide sequences with IMGT/GENE-DB human TR gene sequences. The TCRdist pipeline was used in a later analysis to assign CDR3 sequences and most-parsimonious VDJ recombination scenarios. In a later analysis, each TCR beta chain was defined by its CDR3 amino acid sequence together with its V-gene family, and reads lacking a unique V-gene family were excluded. In a later analysis, 450 to 600 highly shared, low-generation-probability nucleotide sequences were removed to address suspected cross-contamination and a sequencing artifact. In a later analysis, a clonal expansion index was calculated for each public chain from normalized within-repertoire ranks of inferred template counts. In a later analysis, generation probabilities were computed using a VDJ recombination model fitted to out-of-frame rearrangements, and the results were checked against IGoR. In a later analysis, hypergeometric tests were used to score TCR-TCR, TCR-HLA and TCR-CMV co-occurrence, with a repertoire-size bias correction applied to TCR pairs. To estimate false discovery rates, a later analysis permuted the HLA or CMV assignments 20 times. In a later analysis, co-occurring TCRs were grouped using DBSCAN, and TCRdist sequence similarity was added for clustering within HLA-allele-positive subsets. For co-occurrence clustering, repertoires with fewer than 30,000 or more than 120,000 public chains were excluded, along with about five repertoires with anomalous nucleotide sharing. The clones in this table, taken by TCRdb from immuneACCESS, are in-frame only. Not every clone is retained; where verified, under half of the shortfall comes from an unresolved V gene, and the cause of the rest is unknown. The V and J calls and clone size were taken over from that table, and D and trimming were inferred from the DNA. Recorded for this sample are about 140,000 clones; roughly two thirds of them occurred a single time. Under 15% of the sample is taken by the ten largest.

The cohort comprised 670 or so healthy bone marrow donors. All cohort members were sampled while nominally healthy, although unrecorded immune exposures were likely present. Of the 666 cohort members, approximately 290 had a positive CMV serostatus and 350 to 450 had a negative one, while no CMV serostatus was recorded for the donor. A peripheral blood sample was collected from each donor, and TCR beta sequencing was performed on peripheral blood mononuclear cells. Genomic DNA was extracted from the blood cell samples with the Qiagen DNeasy Blood Extraction Kit. These data come from a study of cytomegalovirus exposure and HLA in healthy donors (dated by TCRdb to about 2017). Regarding the research as a whole: According to an earlier analysis of around 600 of the donors, about 170 million T cells yielded 120 million or so unique TCR beta sequences and around 300 Gb of sequence data. An early release covering roughly 600 HLA-typed donors comprised about 300 gigabases of sequencing data and around 80 million unique TCR sequences. The genetic ancestry cluster associated with self-reported Caucasian donors included about 84% of the roughly 390 genotyped donors. The study aimed to test whether cataloging public T cell receptors could reveal signatures of past pathogen exposure. The study used immunosequencing to profile the T cell repertoires of approximately 640 subjects and linked those repertoires to cytomegalovirus serostatus. Along with the roughly 710-subject first cohort, a separate validation cohort of around 120 different subjects was used. The study combined high-throughput TCR immunosequencing, statistical association of individual TCRs with disease status, and machine learning to predict cytomegalovirus infection status. To study patterns of TCR occurrence, a later analysis re-analyzed previously published TCR beta repertoires from around 670 donors and added high-resolution HLA genotyping. The later analysis used no new phenotypic data to find candidate immune exposures, relying instead on TCR beta sequences and their occurrence across donors. An earlier analysis of around 640 of the donors used high-throughput TCR beta sequencing to judge whether each TCR beta V gene segment behaved as functional or pseudogenic. Alongside the repertoire data, information on donor age, sex, ethnicity and CMV serostatus was compiled. In a later genetic analysis, genome-wide SNP genotypes for about three fifths of the roughly 670 donors were used, and that subset was treated as a discovery cohort. Every repertoire in the discovery cohort had been generated on one and the same sequencing platform. Class I and class II HLA loci were covered by the typing at four-digit resolution. Typing coverage varied by locus: roughly 620-640 donors for A, B, C, DRB1 and DQB1; roughly 560 for DQA1; more than 600 for DPA1; roughly 450 for DPB1. Roughly 5 DR-DQ haplotypes were handled as single units for association and clustering, since linkage in the cohort was strong. Among 398 genotyped donors of the cohort, an average of about 240,000 unique TCR beta nucleotide sequences were sequenced per donor, about a sixth of them non-productive.

Findings and caveats that apply to the study as a whole: A further reported finding was that TCR beta sequences accurately predicted the HLA-A and HLA-B alleles for most subjects in the first cohort. A later analysis found that TCR association rates varied across HLA loci, with DRB1 alleles showing the most associated TCRs and HLA-C alleles the fewest. CMV serostatus was the only immune exposure information available for the cohort. Correlated functional status among segregating V segments might be attributable to linkage disequilibrium, but an unknown experimental factor could not be ruled out. According to a later analysis, most CMV-associated TCR beta chains appeared to be HLA-restricted, and the HLA associations seemed to be driven largely by CMV exposure. A later genetic analysis associated a missense DCLRE1C variant with V-gene and J-gene trimming of TCR beta chains, and an independent cohort replicated the association. A later analysis reported that several top co-occurrence clusters appeared linked to parvovirus B19, influenza, CMV and Epstein-Barr virus. When HLA alleles, especially DR and DQ, strongly co-occurred, TCR associations were difficult to assign to individual alleles. It was suggested by the authors that the approach could potentially be generalized to other disease states and immunological phenotypes. Sequencing depth was assumed to be roughly uniform across donors in the presence/absence analyses, though that assumption may not hold. In vitro tests confirmed that a few of the cytomegalovirus-associated TCR beta chains recognize cytomegalovirus antigens. Because counts were too low, roughly 16 rarely observed V segments, including chromosome 9 orphons, were excluded from the earlier analysis of about 500 of the donors. A later genetic analysis reported fewer N-insertions in productive TCRs among donors in an Asian-associated ancestry cluster than the roughly 640-donor mean. In both the original and validation cohorts, the classifier was reported to diagnose cytomegalovirus status with high specificity and sensitivity. Most TCR sequences were seen in very few donors, while some public TCRs were found in many individuals. In a later analysis, HLA-associated TCR beta chains showed more clonal expansion and lower generation probabilities than non-associated chains that were equally common. The 87-base-pair reads could not distinguish some IMGT-functional V segments, including TRBV6-2 and TRBV6-3, so those segments were excluded. At a false discovery rate of 0.05, a later analysis linked fewer than 20,000 TCR beta sequences to specific HLA alleles. An earlier analysis of approximately 570 of the donors showed that most TCR beta V segments appeared in productive rearrangements either about 90% or about 30% of the time, which broadly matched IMGT annotations. HLA typing was unavailable for some donors at each locus, so association tests used only the typed subset. The cohort was sequenced for TCR beta chains only, and without alpha or paired-chain data the features that could be detected were limited. A cluster of highly shared sequence variants was judged likely to represent a technical artifact of the sequencing pipeline. The study gave a list of more than 150 TCR beta chains associated with cytomegalovirus.

Taken from the germline V gene (reference sequence), the CDR1 and CDR2 loops are LNHNV and YYDKDF. Relative to germline, V is missing 5 bases and J is missing 4 bases, with 2 bases of the junction outside any gene match. Its CDR3 holds 13 amino acids, cysteine through phenylalanine. Only CDR3 DNA is held: 39 bases, read in frame from base 1. This clonotype originated in a human donor in good health. Sequenced: PBMCs. Recombination linked TRBV15 to TRBJ2-7, with 10 bases aligning to TRBD1. The DNA sequence is as follows: TGTGCCACCAGCGGGACAGGGGCTTACGAGCAGTACTTC. Its amino acids are CATSGTGAYEQYF.